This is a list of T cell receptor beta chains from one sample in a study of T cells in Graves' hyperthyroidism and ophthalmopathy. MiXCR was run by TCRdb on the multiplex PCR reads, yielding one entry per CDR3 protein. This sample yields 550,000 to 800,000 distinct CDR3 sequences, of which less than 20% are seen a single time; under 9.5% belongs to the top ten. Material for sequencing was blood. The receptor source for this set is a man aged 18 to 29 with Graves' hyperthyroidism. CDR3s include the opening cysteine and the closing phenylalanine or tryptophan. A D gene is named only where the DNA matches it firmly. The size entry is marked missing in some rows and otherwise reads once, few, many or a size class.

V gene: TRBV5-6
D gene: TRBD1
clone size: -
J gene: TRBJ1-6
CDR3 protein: CASSPTGGQGLLPLHF
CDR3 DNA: TGTGCCAGCAGCCCAACAGGGGGACAGGGGCTTTTGCCCCTCCACTTT

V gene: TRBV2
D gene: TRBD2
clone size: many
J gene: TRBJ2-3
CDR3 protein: CASSVVVGGTDTQYF
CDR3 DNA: TGTGCCAGCAGTGTAGTGGTGGGAGGGACAGATACGCAGTATTTT

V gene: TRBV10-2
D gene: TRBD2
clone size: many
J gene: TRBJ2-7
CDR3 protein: CASSGLAGDNEQYF
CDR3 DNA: TGCGCCAGCAGCGGGCTAGCGGGAGACAACGAGCAGTACTTC

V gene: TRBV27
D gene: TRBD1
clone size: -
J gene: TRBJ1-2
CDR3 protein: CASRPTGGADGYTF
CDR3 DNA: TGTGCCAGCAGGCCGACAGGGGGCGCGGATGGCTACACCTTC

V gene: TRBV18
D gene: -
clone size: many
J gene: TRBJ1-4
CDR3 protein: CASSPRRSNDATNEKLFF
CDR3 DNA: TGTGCCAGCTCACCTCGCAGATCGAATGACGCAACTAATGAAAAACTGTTTTTT

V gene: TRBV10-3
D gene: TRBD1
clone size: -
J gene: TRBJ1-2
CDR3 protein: CAIAGGQGPYGYTF
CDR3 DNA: TGTGCCATCGCGGGAGGACAGGGTCCCTATGGCTACACCTTC

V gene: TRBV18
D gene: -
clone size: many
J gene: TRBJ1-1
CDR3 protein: CASSPTKAGVYTEAFF
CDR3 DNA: TGTGCCAGCTCACCGACTAAAGCAGGGGTGTACACTGAAGCTTTCTTT

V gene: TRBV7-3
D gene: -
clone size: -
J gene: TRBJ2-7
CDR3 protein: CASCEDHYEQYF
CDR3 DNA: TGTGCCAGCTGTGAAGACCACTACGAGCAGTACTTC

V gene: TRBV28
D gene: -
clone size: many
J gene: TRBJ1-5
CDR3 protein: CASRGSNQPQHF
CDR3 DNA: TGTGCCAGCCGAGGCAGCAATCAGCCCCAGCATTTT

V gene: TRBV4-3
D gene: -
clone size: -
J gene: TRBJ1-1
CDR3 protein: CASSQDRPGTNTEAFF
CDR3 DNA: TGCGCCAGCAGCCAAGATCGGCCAGGAACTAACACTGAAGCTTTCTTT

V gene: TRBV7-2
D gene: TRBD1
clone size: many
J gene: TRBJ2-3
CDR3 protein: CASSLYGTVTDTQYF
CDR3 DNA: TGTGCCAGCAGCTTATATGGGACAGTCACAGATACGCAGTATTTT

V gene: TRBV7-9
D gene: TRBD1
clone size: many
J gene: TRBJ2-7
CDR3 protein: CASVSGTGPPEQYF
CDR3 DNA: TGTGCCAGTGTGTCCGGGACAGGGCCCCCCGAGCAGTACTTC

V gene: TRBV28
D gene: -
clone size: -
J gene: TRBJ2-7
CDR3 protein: CASTAALRGKQYF
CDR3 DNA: TGTGCCAGCACAGCTGCCCTCCGGGGAAAGCAGTACTTC

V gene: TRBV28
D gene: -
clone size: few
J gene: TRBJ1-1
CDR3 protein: CASLNTEAFF
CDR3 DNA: TGTGCCAGCCTCAACACTGAAGCTTTCTTT

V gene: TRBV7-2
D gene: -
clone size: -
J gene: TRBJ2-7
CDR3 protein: CASSLAFRGLLDEQYF
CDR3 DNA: TGTGCCAGCAGCTTAGCTTTTCGGGGCCTCTTGGACGAGCAGTACTTC

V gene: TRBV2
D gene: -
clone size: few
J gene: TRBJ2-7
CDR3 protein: CASIPGETYEQYF
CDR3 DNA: TGTGCCAGCATTCCAGGGGAAACCTACGAGCAGTACTTC

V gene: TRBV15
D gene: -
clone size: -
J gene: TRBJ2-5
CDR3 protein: CATSRDQTGRALQETQYF
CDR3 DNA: TGTGCCACCAGCAGAGATCAAACTGGGCGGGCTCTCCAAGAGACCCAGTACTTC

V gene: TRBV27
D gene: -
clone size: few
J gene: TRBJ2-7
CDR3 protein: CASSPLERVYEQYF
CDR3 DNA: TGTGCCAGCAGCCCTCTGGAGCGGGTCTACGAGCAGTACTTC

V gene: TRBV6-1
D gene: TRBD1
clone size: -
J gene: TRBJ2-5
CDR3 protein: CASSPYDQGEETQYF
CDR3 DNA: TGTGCCAGCAGCCCCTATGACCAGGGGGAAGAGACCCAGTACTTC

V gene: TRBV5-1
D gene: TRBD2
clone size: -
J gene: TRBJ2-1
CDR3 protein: CASSFLSGRYNEQFF
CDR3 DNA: TGCGCCAGCAGCTTCCTTAGCGGGAGGTACAATGAGCAGTTCTTC

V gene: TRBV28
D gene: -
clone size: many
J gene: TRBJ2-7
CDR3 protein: CASSWGLYEQYF
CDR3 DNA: TGTGCCAGCAGTTGGGGCCTATACGAGCAGTACTTC

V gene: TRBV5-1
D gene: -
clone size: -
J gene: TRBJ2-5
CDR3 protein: CASSLYQEETQYF
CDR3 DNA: TGCGCCAGCAGTCTCTACCAGGAGGAGACCCAGTACTTC

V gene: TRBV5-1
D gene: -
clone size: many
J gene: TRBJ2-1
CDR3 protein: CASSLVAASYNEQFF
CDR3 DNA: TGCGCCAGCAGCTTGGTTGCGGCCTCCTACAATGAGCAGTTCTTC

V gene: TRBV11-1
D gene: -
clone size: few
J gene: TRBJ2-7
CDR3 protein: CASSSPRPGAVEQYF
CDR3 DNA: TGTGCCAGCAGCTCCCCGCGCCCAGGGGCGGTCGAGCAGTACTTC

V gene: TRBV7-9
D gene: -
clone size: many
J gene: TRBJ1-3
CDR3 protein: CASSPTGSGNTIYF
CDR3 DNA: TGTGCCAGCAGCCCGACAGGCTCTGGAAACACCATATATTTT